This T cell receptor (beta chain) derives from a study of cytomegalovirus exposure and HLA in healthy donors. Overall study findings and caveats: Listed as cytomegalovirus-associated were 170 or so TCR beta chains. As a later analysis showed, a missense DCLRE1C variant was linked to trimming of TCR beta V- and J-genes. Within the data, a cluster of highly shared sequence variants was likely a sequencing artifact. Analysis performed later showed TCR beta chains linked to HLA being more clonally expanded than equally common others.

A note on this clone: Its antigen is unknown.

The PCR made use of 60 Vbeta and 13 Jbeta primers. Clones were sequenced by immunoSEQ multiplex PCR, and TCRdb holds only the in-frame ones, with some missing. Among about 160,000 clones, roughly 80% were seen once, and the ten largest hold around 6.7%. The material sequenced was PBMCs. This TCR was sampled from a woman aged 25-40 years in good health and CMV-seropositive.

CDR3 residues: CASSISGGAYTGELFF. Written as DNA, the CDR3 is TGTGCCAGCAGCATTAGCGGGGGGGCCTACACCGGGGAGCTGTTTTTT. J is TRBJ2-2 and V is TRBV7-2, with 11 bases identical to TRBD2. The CDR3 is 16 amino acids. V lost 5 bases, J lost 3 bases, and 5 bases stayed unmatched. Germline V gives CDR1 SGHTA, CDR2 FQGNSA.